Presented here are 9 T cell receptor beta chains from one specimen sequenced in a study of T cell responses to AZD1222 COVID-19 vaccine. Sequencing was performed with immunoSEQ multiplex PCR; in TCRdb, only in-frame clones are kept and a portion is missing. This table holds 90,000 to 150,000 clones, approximately 86% found once. This specimen was peripheral blood, taken 28 days after the second AZD1222 dose. These receptors came from an adult who received the AZD1222 COVID-19 vaccine.

This CDR3 reads CASRYGGVQETQYF. CDR3 coding DNA: TGCGCCAGCAGATACGGGGGGGTCCAAGAGACCCAGTACTTC. The rearrangement joins TRBV5-1 to TRBJ2-5, with TRBD2 matching over 8 bases. This CDR3 region has 14 residues. Germline V gives CDR1 SGHRS, CDR2 YFSETQ. V shed 5 bases, J shed 1 base, and the junction held 4 bases outside the gene matches.

The rearrangement joins TRBV7-2 to TRBJ1-5, with D perhaps TRBD1 (5 bases). Per the germline V gene, CDR1 is SGHTA and CDR2 is FQGNSA. The CDR3 is made up of 14 amino acids. V was trimmed by 5 bases and J by 5 bases, leaving 13 bases between them. Here the CDR3 reads CASSDGGNHQPQHF. DNA for the CDR3: TGTGCCAGCAGCGATGGGGGAAATCATCAGCCCCAGCATTTT.

CDR3 DNA: TGTGCCAGCAGCTTTGGATCACAAGAGACCCAGTACTTC. It codes for CASSFGSQETQYF. The genes are TRBV11-2 and TRBJ2-5; D gene ambiguous. The CDR3 spans 13 residues. The ends were cut back, 3 bases at V and 2 bases at J, with 7 bases in the middle. CDR1 and CDR2 (germline): SGHAT, FQNNGV.

The CDR3 is CASSLERGLTYEQYF. As DNA, the CDR3 is TGTGCCAGCAGCTTAGAGAGGGGGCTCACCTACGAGCAGTACTTC. This chain connects TRBV11-1 to TRBJ2-7, with TRBD1 matching 7 bases. CDR1 SGHAT and CDR2 FQDESV come from the germline V gene (reference sequence). Unmatched junction bases numbered 5, after V lost 1 base and J lost 2 bases. CDR3 size: 15 residues.

V is TRBV5-1 and J is TRBJ1-4, with 7 bases lining up with TRBD1. Germline V gene lookup returns CDR1 SGHRS and CDR2 YFSETQ. This CDR3 comprises 16 residues. V lost 4 bases, J lost 6 bases, and 12 bases stayed unmatched. CDR3 nucleotide sequence: TGCGCCAGCAGCATAGACAGGGCGCGCCGGGATGAAAAACTGTTTTTT. Translating gives CASSIDRARRDEKLFF.

The CDR3 DNA sequence: TGTGCCACCAGCACAACAGGGGGATTAGTTTACGAGCAGTACTTC. Its translation is CATSTTGGLVYEQYF. This chain joins TRBV15 and TRBJ2-7; TRBD1 aligns across 8 bases. This CDR3 contains 15 residues. Germline V CDR1 and CDR2: LNHNV, YYDKDF (reference sequence). The J segment lost 4 bases and the V segment lost 4 bases, leaving 9 bases of the junction unmatched.

Comment on this clone: The identical CDR3 is also encoded by other nucleotide sequences in the sample. The genes are TRBV7-2 and TRBJ1-5, with D unresolved. Trimming cost V 2 bases and J 2 bases, with 4 bases left between them. CDR1 SGHTA and CDR2 FQGNSA come from the germline V gene. The CDR3 totals 13 residues. The CDR3 nucleotides are TGTGCCAGCAGCTTACAGGGCAATCAGCCCCAGCATTTT. This encodes CASSLQGNQPQHF.

This chain uses TRBV9 with TRBJ1-4; TRBD1 aligns across 8 bases. Germline trimming cut 1 base from V and 8 bases from J; bases unmatched to any gene: 4. There are 14 residues in the CDR3. The germline V gene encodes CDR1 SGDLS and CDR2 YYNGEE. CDR3 in amino acids: CASSVQGAGEKLFF. For the CDR3, the DNA is TGTGCCAGCAGCGTACAGGGGGCGGGGGAAAAACTGTTTTTT.

The chain is built from TRBV7-8 and TRBJ1-4; maybe TRBD1 (6 bases). V gave up 2 bases and J gave up 0 bases, with 7 bases separating them. The CDR3 length is 15 residues. CDR1 is SGHVS and CDR2 is FQNEAQ in the germline V gene. CDR3 loop: CASSLSGATNEKLFF. In nucleotides, the CDR3 is TGTGCCAGCAGCTTATCAGGGGCAACTAATGAAAAACTGTTTTTT.